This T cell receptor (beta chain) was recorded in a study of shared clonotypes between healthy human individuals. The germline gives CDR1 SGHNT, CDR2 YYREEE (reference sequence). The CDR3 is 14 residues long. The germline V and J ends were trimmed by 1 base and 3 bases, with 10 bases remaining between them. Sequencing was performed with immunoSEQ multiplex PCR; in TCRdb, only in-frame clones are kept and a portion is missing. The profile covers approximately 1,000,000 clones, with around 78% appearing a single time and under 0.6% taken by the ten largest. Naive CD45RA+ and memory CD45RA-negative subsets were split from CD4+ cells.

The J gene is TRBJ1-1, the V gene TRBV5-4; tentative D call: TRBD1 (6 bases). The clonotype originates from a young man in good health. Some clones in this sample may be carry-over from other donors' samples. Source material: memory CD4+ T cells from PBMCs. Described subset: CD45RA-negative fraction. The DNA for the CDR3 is TGTGCCAGCAGCTTGCAGAGGGGGTACACTGAAGCTTTCTTT. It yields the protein CASSLQRGYTEAFF.